The T cell receptor beta chain described here comes from a study of blood T cell repertoires in COVID-19 (dated by TCRdb to 2018 to 2021). Study-wide context: Samples from collaborators originated in the United States, Italy and Spain and spanned both the acute and convalescent phases of COVID-19. The prospective study material was composed of cDNA or gDNA derived from T cells, B-cell-depleted T cells, or PBMCs. Subjects who had been exposed to COVID-19, were actively infected with it, or had recovered from it provided the deeply sampled blood TCRbeta repertoires that made up the dataset. The repertoires were made available in a free public database intended to serve as a resource for research on the immune response to SARS-CoV-2. The samples were drawn from two sources: the first 160 participants of the ongoing ImmuneRACE study, and 1,000 to 1,500 subjects contributed by 6 global collaborators. The sample metadata nearly always contained a de-identified subject ID, COVID-19 status, age in years and sex. Where available, HLA class I and class II types were taken from metadata supplied by the sample provider and were not determined by assay-based typing.

TCRbeta CDR3 regions were amplified from genomic DNA by means of the immunoSEQ Assay, a bias-controlled multiplex PCR. The published analysis was carried out like this. Nucleated cell counts per sample were estimated from amplification of reference gene primers within the assay. To quantify the absolute abundance of each unique TCRbeta CDR3 rearrangement, sequence reads were collapsed and filtered. For each sample, productive Simpson clonality was calculated by taking the square root of Simpson's diversity index across productive rearrangements. TCRdb provides this immuneACCESS table in a form limited to in-frame rearrangements. Some clones are lacking; in checked studies, under half of them reflect an unresolved V gene, and why the rest are absent is not known. V, J and clone size were drawn from that table, and D and trimming were deduced from the DNA. The sample table records 250,000 or so clones; about 82% of these occur just once. In total, the top ten clones hold approximately 2.1% of the sample.

Participants in the prospective study were aged roughly 18 to 100 years, lived in more than 20 United States geographic areas, and enrolled through a virtual design. To assign participants to cohorts, the prospective study relied on clinical history that participants themselves reported in a screening survey and a study questionnaire. Recovered participants in ImmuneRACE Cohort 3 were defined by two consecutive negative NP/OP PCR tests, clearance by a healthcare professional, or resolution of symptoms. In the prospective study, whole blood, serum and a nasopharyngeal or oropharyngeal swab were collected from each participant by mobile phlebotomists. Additional blood draws and questionnaires over an approximately 2-month period could optionally be provided by prospective study participants. Blood samples from the prospective study were shipped frozen or at room temperature prior to DNA extraction.

Overall study results and their limits: How much clinical and demographic metadata was included differed by source and by participant, and the metadata was provided uncurated.

Concerning this clone: Its antigen remains unidentified. The record has no base qualities; no much larger clone is one base away.

The germline V gene yields LGHNA for CDR1 and YSLEER for CDR2. The CDR3 contains 16 residues, cysteine and phenylalanine counted. The DNA shown is the 48-base CDR3, in frame from base 1. V lost 0 bases and J lost 10 bases; the stretch between them is 22 bases long. Here the chain combines TRBV4-3 and TRBJ2-7; a tentative D call is TRBD1 (8 bases match). The clonotype originates from a woman aged 45-65 years who had recovered from COVID-19. Material: PBMCs or T cells enriched from blood (not recorded which). The CDR3 region: CASSQDWKNRGGFQYF. The base sequence is TGCGCCAGCAGCCAAGATTGGAAGAACAGGGGGGGGTTCCAGTACTTC.